These 28 T cell receptor beta chains originate from one sample sequenced in a study of control samples from healthy donors and cancer patients. Generated by immunoSEQ multiplex PCR, the TCRdb table keeps only in-frame clones and is missing some. The table lists some 130,000 clones, about 90% of them singletons. The sample was blood. The receptor source for this set is a woman aged 45-59 years in good health.

V and J are TRBV10-3 and TRBJ1-1, with 9 bases aligning to TRBD1. This CDR3 is built from 14 residues. Germline CDR1 and CDR2: ENHRY and SYGVKD. V gave up 11 bases and J gave up 4 bases; unmatched junction bases: 11. The CDR3 coding sequence is TGTGCCTCGTGGACAGGGGTTTTCACCACTGAAGCTTTCTTT. Residues: CASWTGVFTTEAFF.

The chain carries TRBV10-1 and TRBJ2-3, with TRBD2 as a possible D gene (6 bases). The CDR3 is made up of 15 amino acids. Between the trimmed V and J ends, which lost 3 bases and 4 bases, there was a span of 14 bases. Per the germline V gene, CDR1 is WNHNN and CDR2 is SYGVQD (reference sequence). The CDR3 loop reads CASSDPGTGADTQYF. CDR3 nucleotide sequence: TGCGCCAGCAGTGACCCCGGGACGGGGGCAGATACGCAGTATTTT.

CDR3 region: CASSHRVGGGGYEQYF. The DNA for the CDR3 is TGTGCCAGCAGCCATCGGGTGGGGGGAGGGGGATACGAGCAGTACTTC. This chain joins TRBV3-1 (or the pseudogene TRBV3-2) and TRBJ2-7, with TRBD2 as a possible D gene (7 bases). Germline-derived CDR1 and CDR2 are LGHDT and YNNKEL (reference sequence). The CDR3 is 16 residues long. V dropped 3 bases and J dropped 4 bases, with 19 bases sitting between them.

V gene TRBV30 combines with J gene TRBJ2-5; TRBD2 is a possible D gene (6 bases). The CDR3 length is 13 residues. Trimming left V 3 bases short and J 4 bases short, with 12 bases between. The germline CDR1 and CDR2 sequences are GTSNPN and SVGIG (reference sequence). The DNA of the CDR3 is TGTGCCTGGAGCCGCGGGATGTTAGAGACCCAGTACTTC. It is translated as CAWSRGMLETQYF. Looking up the rest from reference TRBV30 and TRBJ2-5 gives the full variable domain: SQTIHQWPATLVQPVGSPLSLECTVEGTSNPNLYWYRQAAGRGLQLLFYSVGIGQISSEVPQNLSASRPQDRQFILSSKKLLLSDSGFYLCAWSRGMLETQYFGPGTRLLVL.

The genes are TRBV2 and TRBJ1-5; tentatively, D is TRBD1 (5 bases). Germline V CDR1 and CDR2: SNHLY, FYNNEI. This CDR3 contains 12 residues. With 7 bases removed from V and 5 bases from J, the gap between germline ends came to 9 bases. The CDR3 reads CASKQGDQPQHF. In DNA form, the CDR3 reads TGTGCCAGCAAGCAGGGAGATCAGCCCCAGCATTTT.

The chain links TRBV3-1 (or the pseudogene TRBV3-2) to TRBJ2-7; D assignment may be TRBD1 or TRBD2 (5 bases each). The CDR3 runs to 12 residues. The ends were cut back, 5 bases at V and 2 bases at J, with 7 bases in the middle. CDR1 is LGHDT and CDR2 is YNNKEL in the germline V gene (reference sequence). The CDR3 nucleotides read TGTGCCAGCAGCGGGGGTACCTACGAGCAGTACTTC. It translates to CASSGGTYEQYF.

This chain links TRBV30 with TRBJ1-5; D is possibly TRBD1 (6 bases). The ends were cut back, 2 bases at V and 7 bases at J, with 18 bases in the middle. CDR3 length: 15 residues. Per germline, CDR1 GTSNPN and CDR2 SVGIG (reference sequence). CDR3 sequence (DNA): TGTGCCTGGAGTCGTCCGGGACACTTCCTCCAGCCCCAGCATTTT. Its protein is CAWSRPGHFLQPQHF.

The table lists this clone with a count of one. The chain couples TRBV7-2 to TRBJ1-5; D is ambiguous. V was clipped by 6 bases and J by 0 bases, with 9 bases between them. Germline loops: CDR1 SGHTA, CDR2 FQGNSA. The CDR3 consists of 14 residues. The CDR3 nucleotides are TGTGCCAGCAGAAAAAGGGATAGCAATCAGCCCCAGCATTTT. This sequence encodes CASRKRDSNQPQHF. Full variable domain (outside the CDR3, taken from reference TRBV7-2 and TRBJ1-5): GAGVSQSPSNKVTEKGKDVELRCDPISGHTALYWYRQSLGQGLEFLIYFQGNSAPDKSGLPSDRFSAERTGGSVSTLTIQRTQQEDSAVYLCASRKRDSNQPQHFGDGTRLSIL.

The chain couples TRBV3-1 (or the pseudogene TRBV3-2) to TRBJ2-7; no definite D call. The CDR3 has 13 amino acids. The V end lost 3 bases, the J end lost 1 base, and 7 bases lay between the germline ends. Germline V gene sequence: CDR1 LGHDT, CDR2 YNNKEL (reference sequence). DNA of the CDR3: TGTGCCAGCAGCCAGGAGAGGTCCTACGAGCAGTACTTC. Translation: CASSQERSYEQYF.

This chain connects TRBV21-1 to TRBJ2-4. TRBV21-1 is a listed pseudogene. The CDR3 consists of 18 residues. CDR3 coding DNA: TGTGCCAGCAGCAAACCACCCGGTCGGCGTTTAGCCAAAAACATTCAGTACTTC. Amino acids: CASSKPPGRRLAKNIQYF.

Comments on this clone: Other DNA sequences in the sample encode the same CDR3. This chain connects TRBV10-2 to TRBJ1-2, with 9 bases lining up with TRBD1. Germline CDR1 WSHSY, CDR2 SAAADI. This CDR3 comprises 14 residues. J gave up 7 bases and V 6 bases, and 9 bases lay outside the gene matches. In nucleotides, the CDR3 is TGCGCCAGCAGCCCGGGACAGGGAGTTGGTGGCTACACCTTC. It codes for CASSPGQGVGGYTF.

The chain is built from TRBV9 and TRBJ2-2; unclear D gene. Per germline, CDR1 SGDLS and CDR2 YYNGEE. The CDR3 covers 15 residues. The V and J ends lost 0 bases and 0 bases respectively, with 6 bases between them. In nucleotides, the CDR3 is TGTGCCAGCAGCGTAGGGCTAGCGAACACCGGGGAGCTGTTTTTT. As protein: CASSVGLANTGELFF.

The rearrangement uses TRBV2 and TRBJ1-1; TRBD1 is a possible D gene (5 bases). Germline CDR1 reads SNHLY; CDR2 reads FYNNEI. The V gene lost 7 bases and the J gene lost 0 bases, with 15 bases spanning the gap. The CDR3 has 15 amino acids. The DNA for the CDR3 is TGTGCCAGCACAGAGGACACCGAGATGAACACTGAAGCTTTCTTT. Translation gives CASTEDTEMNTEAFF.

The gene calls are TRBV7-8 and TRBJ1-3; the D gene is possibly TRBD1 (6 bases). The CDR3 length is 16 residues. V was cut by 0 bases and J by 7 bases, with 16 bases left in between. Germline V CDR1 and CDR2: SGHVS, FQNEAQ. CDR3 bases: TGTGCCAGCAGCTTAGCACAGGGCTGGGGTAGGAACACCATATATTTT. Translation gives CASSLAQGWGRNTIYF.

The genes are TRBV5-5 and TRBJ2-7, with a tentative D call TRBD1 (5 bases). The CDR3 contains 11 residues. Trimming shortened V by 1 base and J by 6 bases, and 5 bases separated the two germline ends. Per germline, CDR1 SGHKS and CDR2 YYEKEE (reference sequence). The CDR3 here is CASSLRGEQYF. The DNA for the CDR3 is TGTGCCAGCAGCTTGAGGGGCGAGCAGTACTTC.

The chain combines TRBV30 with TRBJ2-3; TRBD1 matches 8 bases. From germline, CDR1 is GTSNPN and CDR2 SVGIG (reference sequence). Trimming cost V 7 bases and J 2 bases; bases outside gene matches: 11. This CDR3 has 15 residues. CDR3 in DNA: TGTGCCTCAAACAGGGGGACCGACCCCACAGATACGCAGTATTTT. This encodes CASNRGTDPTDTQYF. The full variable domain, in which reference TRBV30 and TRBJ2-3 provide the parts outside the CDR3, is SQTIHQWPATLVQPVGSPLSLECTVEGTSNPNLYWYRQAAGRGLQLLFYSVGIGQISSEVPQNLSASRPQDRQFILSSKKLLLSDSGFYLCASNRGTDPTDTQYFGPGTRLTVL.

The rearrangement uses TRBV10-2 and TRBJ2-1, with D perhaps TRBD1 (5 bases). Germline V gene sequence: CDR1 WSHSY, CDR2 SAAADI. The CDR3 sequence is 13 residues long. V was trimmed by 5 bases and J by 4 bases, leaving 9 bases between them. The chain's CDR3 is CASSTSGYNEQFF. The CDR3 bases are TGCGCCAGCAGTACGTCAGGGTACAATGAGCAGTTCTTC.

This chain uses TRBV5-1 with TRBJ2-2, with 8 bases lining up with TRBD1. Germline values: CDR1 SGHRS, CDR2 YFSETQ. V trimming: 4 bases; J trimming: 3 bases; junction bases outside the gene matches: 2. The CDR3 is made up of 14 amino acids. The CDR3 here is CASSKQGDTGELFF. CDR3 nucleotide sequence: TGCGCCAGCAGCAAACAGGGGGACACCGGGGAGCTGTTTTTT.

This chain connects TRBV5-5 to TRBJ2-5; the D call may be TRBD1 or TRBD2 (5 bases each). Germline V lookup: CDR1 SGHKS, CDR2 YYEKEE (reference sequence). CDR3 length equals 15 residues. V lost 4 bases to trimming and J lost 3 bases, with 16 bases between them. The CDR3 here is CASSRRWGREETQYF. CDR3 coding DNA: TGTGCCAGCAGCCGTCGTTGGGGGAGAGAAGAGACCCAGTACTTC.

The sample holds one count of this clone. The CDR3 is CASSSLARSRDTQYF. Here the CDR3 DNA reads TGTGCCAGCAGTTCTCTAGCGAGGTCACGAGATACGCAGTATTTT. V gene TRBV28 combines with J gene TRBJ2-3; maybe TRBD2 (6 bases). Germline V gives CDR1 MDHEN, CDR2 SYDVKM. The CDR3 covers 15 residues. V was pared by 4 bases and J by 5 bases, with 16 bases between. Full variable domain (rest looked up from reference TRBV28 and TRBJ2-3): DVKVTQSSRYLVKRTGEKVFLECVQDMDHENMFWYRQDPGLGLRLIYFSYDVKMKEKGDIPEGYSVSREKKERFSLILESASTNQTSMYLCASSSLARSRDTQYFGPGTRLTVL.

This chain connects TRBV19 to TRBJ2-7, with 10 bases aligning to TRBD1. With V trimmed by 5 bases and J by 7 bases, 17 bases remained unmatched. The CDR3 contains 17 residues. CDR1 is LNHDA, CDR2 SQIVND, per germline (reference sequence). CDR3: CASSARQGASGSWEQYF. The CDR3 DNA reads TGTGCCAGTAGTGCGAGACAGGGGGCGAGCGGGAGTTGGGAGCAGTACTTC.

The CDR3 reads CASSERVGGETQYF. CDR3 in DNA: TGTGCCAGCAGTGAAAGGGTTGGGGGGGAGACCCAGTACTTC. The chain joins TRBV2 to TRBJ2-5, with D possibly TRBD2 on 6 matching bases. This CDR3 has 14 amino acids. Germline CDR1 and CDR2: SNHLY and FYNNEI. V dropped 2 bases and J dropped 5 bases, with 12 bases sitting between them.

The CDR3 nucleotides read TGTGCCAGCAGCTGGACAGGGGAGGGCTACACCTTC. Amino acid sequence: CASSWTGEGYTF. The rearrangement joins TRBV6-6 to TRBJ1-2, with TRBD1 identical over 9 bases. This CDR3 contains 12 residues. The germline V gene has CDR1 MNHNY and CDR2 SVGAGI (reference sequence). With V trimmed by 6 bases and J by 8 bases, 4 bases remained unmatched.

This chain uses TRBV5-1 with TRBJ2-1; 9 bases map to TRBD1. V lost 4 bases, J lost 8 bases, and 13 bases stayed unmatched. This CDR3 spans 16 amino acids. Germline loops: CDR1 SGHRS, CDR2 YFSETQ. The DNA of the CDR3 is TGCGCCAGCAGCGGAGTTACAGGGGGCATTGGGGATGAGCAGTTCTTC. Translated: CASSGVTGGIGDEQFF. Filled out from reference TRBV5-1 and TRBJ2-1, the complete variable domain reads KAGVTQTPRYLIKTRGQQVTLSCSPISGHRSVSWYQQTPGQGLQFLFEYFSETQRNKGNFPGRFSGRQFSNSRSEMNVSTLELGDSALYLCASSGVTGGIGDEQFFGPGTRLTVL.

The V and J genes are TRBV19 and TRBJ2-2; TRBD2 is a possible D gene (5 bases). Trimming pared 4 bases from V and 1 base from J, leaving 10 bases between. The CDR3 is 15 residues long. Germline loops: CDR1 LNHDA, CDR2 SQIVND (reference sequence). Here the CDR3 reads CASSSLAKNTGELFF. In DNA, the CDR3 is TGTGCCAGTAGTAGTCTAGCCAAGAACACCGGGGAGCTGTTTTTT.

This clone occurred a few times. This chain uses TRBV7-9 with TRBJ2-1; TRBD2 matches at 7 bases. J gave up 6 bases and V 1 base, and 0 bases lay outside the gene matches. The CDR3 sequence is 13 residues long. Germline V CDR1 and CDR2: SEHNR, FQNEAQ (reference sequence). Here the CDR3 reads CASSLGGSNEQFF. The CDR3 DNA is TGTGCCAGCAGCTTAGGCGGGAGCAATGAGCAGTTCTTC.

The rearrangement joins TRBV7-8 to TRBJ1-2; D is uncertain. Trimming took off 5 bases at V and 1 base at J, with 11 bases between the two ends. Germline V gene lookup returns CDR1 SGHVS and CDR2 FQNEAQ. The CDR3 runs 14 residues. CDR3 sequence: CASSPNSHNYGYTF. The DNA for the CDR3 is TGTGCCAGCAGCCCTAATTCCCATAACTATGGCTACACCTTC. Looking up the rest from reference TRBV7-8 and TRBJ1-2 gives the full variable domain: GAGVSQSPRYKVAKRGQDVALRCDPISGHVSLFWYQQALGQGPEFLTYFQNEAQLDKSGLPSDRFFAERPEGSVSTLKIQRTQQEDSAVYLCASSPNSHNYGYTFGSGTRLTVV.

The J gene is TRBJ2-7, the V gene TRBV2; 8 bases are shared with TRBD1. Germline CDR1 and CDR2: SNHLY and FYNNEI. With 8 bases clipped from V and 4 bases from J, the junction kept 10 bases outside the gene matches. CDR3 size: 14 residues. The CDR3 DNA reads TGTGCCAGCTCAAAGACAGGGGCGATTTACGAGCAGTACTTC. Protein product: CASSKTGAIYEQYF.